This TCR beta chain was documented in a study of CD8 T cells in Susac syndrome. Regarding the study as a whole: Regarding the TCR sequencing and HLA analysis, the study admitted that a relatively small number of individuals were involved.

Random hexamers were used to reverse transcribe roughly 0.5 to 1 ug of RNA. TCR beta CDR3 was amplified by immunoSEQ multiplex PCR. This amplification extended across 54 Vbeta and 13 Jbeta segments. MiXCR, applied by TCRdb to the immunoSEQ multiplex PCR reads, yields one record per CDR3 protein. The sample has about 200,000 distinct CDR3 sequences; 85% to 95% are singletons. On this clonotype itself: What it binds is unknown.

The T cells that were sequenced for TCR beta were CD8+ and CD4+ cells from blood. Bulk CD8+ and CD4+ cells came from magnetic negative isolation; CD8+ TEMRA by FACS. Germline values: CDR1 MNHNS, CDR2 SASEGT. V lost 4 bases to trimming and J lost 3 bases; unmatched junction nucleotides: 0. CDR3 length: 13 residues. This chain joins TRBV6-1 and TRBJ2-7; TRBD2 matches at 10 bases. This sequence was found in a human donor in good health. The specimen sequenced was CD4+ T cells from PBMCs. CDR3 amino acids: CASSASGSYEQYV. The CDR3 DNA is TGTGCCAGCAGTGCTAGCGGGAGCTACGAGCAGTACGTC.